Following are 15 T cell receptor beta chains from one sample sequenced in a study of TIL therapy for anti-PD-1-resistant metastatic lung cancer (dated by TCRdb to the early 2020s). The sample's time point, from its label and the paper: pre-treatment sample, taken before nivolumab and TIL therapy. Excised metastases, mostly pleural nodules or supraclavicular lymph nodes, were used as baseline tumor samples and were taken from the same resection from which TIL were grown. TCR beta CDR3 regions were amplified from genomic DNA by bias-controlled multiplex PCR with the immunoSEQ v3 hsTCRB kit. The table comes from immuneACCESS by way of TCRdb, which keeps in-frame sequences with V and J called. Part of the clones is missing from these tables; in studies checked, under half for an unresolved V gene and the rest for unknown reasons. This sample holds under 100,000 clones; around three fifths were observed only once. The top ten clonotypes cover approximately 9.9% of the sample.

Sequenced material: tumor tissue, taken at baseline. The receptors here all came from a person aged 25-85 years with non-small cell lung cancer.

By share, this clone ranks as medium-sized (0.01 to 0.1%). The CDR3 loop is CSASRGAWDQPQHF. The CDR3 nucleotides are TGCAGTGCTAGTCGGGGGGCTTGGGATCAGCCCCAGCATTTT. This chain uses TRBV20-1 with TRBJ1-5, with a tentative D call TRBD1 (6 bases). CDR3 length: 14 residues. Trimming removed 3 bases from V and 5 bases from J, with 14 bases in between. From germline, CDR1 is DFQATT and CDR2 SNEGSKA (reference sequence).

The J gene is TRBJ2-3, the V gene TRBV4-1, with no clear D. With 4 bases removed from V and 9 bases from J, the gap between germline ends came to 14 bases. The CDR3 has 13 residues. CDR1 and CDR2 (germline): MGHRA, YSYEKL. CDR3 nucleotide sequence: TGCGCCAGCAGCCTCGCGACCCTAGACACGCAGTATTTT. Translating gives CASSLATLDTQYF.

The CDR3 coding sequence is TGTGCCAGCACCGGGGGATGGGGTGAAAAACTGTTTTTT. Its translation is CASTGGWGEKLFF. The chain employs TRBV4-2 and TRBJ1-4; weak D call: TRBD1 (5 bases). Germline CDR1 reads LGHNA; CDR2 reads YNFKEQ. The V and J ends lost 7 bases and 7 bases respectively, with 13 bases between them. The CDR3 runs 13 residues.

This chain links TRBV29-1 with TRBJ2-1, with D hard to call. Per germline, CDR1 SQVTM and CDR2 ANQGSEA. Trimming took off 1 base at V and 4 bases at J, with 11 bases between the two ends. This CDR3 has 14 residues. CDR3 protein: CSVEGLDDYNEQFF. Written as DNA, the CDR3 is TGCAGCGTTGAAGGTCTAGACGATTACAATGAGCAGTTCTTC.

The chain couples TRBV7-2 to TRBJ2-1; TRBD1 is a possible D gene (6 bases). V gave up 4 bases and J gave up 7 bases, with 11 bases separating them. The CDR3 sequence is 13 residues long. Germline-derived CDR1 and CDR2 are SGHTA and FQGNSA. The CDR3 region has the DNA TGTGCCAGCAGCTCTATTACAGGGAATGAGCAGTTCTTC. It translates to CASSSITGNEQFF.

This clone was seen more than once but under ten times. The chain couples TRBV6-6 to TRBJ2-2; 7 bases align to TRBD2. The germline gives CDR1 MNHNY, CDR2 SVGAGI (reference sequence). The CDR3 length is 12 residues. Losses at the gene ends were 10 bases for V and 5 bases for J; bases not matched to a gene: 4. The CDR3 sequence is CAIGRGTGELFF. DNA for the CDR3: TGTGCCATCGGGCGGGGGACCGGGGAGCTGTTTTTT.

This chain joins TRBV11-2 and TRBJ2-5; tentatively, D is TRBD1 (7 bases). The CDR3 loop spans 15 amino acids. V was clipped by 5 bases and J by 4 bases, with 17 bases between them. Looked up from germline, CDR1 is SGHAT and CDR2 is FQNNGV. The CDR3 is CASSPPYRGGETQYF. The DNA of the CDR3 is TGTGCCAGCAGCCCTCCTTACAGGGGAGGAGAGACCCAGTACTTC.

V gene TRBV11-1 combines with J gene TRBJ2-7, with unresolved D. Trimming cost V 3 bases and J 0 bases, with 9 bases left between them. This CDR3 has 14 amino acids. Germline loops: CDR1 SGHAT, CDR2 FQDESV (reference sequence). CDR3 amino acids: CASSFSFGSYEQYF. CDR3 DNA sequence: TGTGCCAGCAGCTTCAGCTTCGGCTCCTACGAGCAGTACTTC.

The V and J genes are TRBV27 and TRBJ1-5; no firm D call. Germline CDR1 reads MNHEY; CDR2 reads SMNVEV (reference sequence). The CDR3 contains 14 residues. V shed 3 bases and J shed 7 bases, with 13 bases lying between them. DNA of the CDR3: TGTGCCAGCAGTTTGAAAGGGCCGGGGCAGCCCCAGCATTTT. It codes for CASSLKGPGQPQHF.

This clone occurred once. This rearrangement joins TRBV7-2 to TRBJ2-1, with D unclear. This CDR3 contains 11 residues. V was clipped by 0 bases and J by 10 bases, with 4 bases between them. CDR1 SGHTA and CDR2 FQGNSA come from the germline V gene. DNA of the CDR3: TGTGCCAGCAGCTTAGCGCGCGAGCAGTTCTTC. Protein product: CASSLAREQFF. The variable domain in full, completed from reference TRBV7-2 and TRBJ2-1, reads GAGVSQSPSNKVTEKGKDVELRCDPISGHTALYWYRQSLGQGLEFLIYFQGNSAPDKSGLPSDRFSAERTGGSVSTLTIQRTQQEDSAVYLCASSLAREQFFGPGTRLTVL.

This clone was counted only a few times. V is TRBV7-2 and J is TRBJ2-7; tentative D call: TRBD1 (5 bases). Germline V gene data show CDR1 as SGHTA and CDR2 as FQGNSA. Trimming took off 4 bases at V and 2 bases at J, with 15 bases between the two ends. The CDR3 runs 15 residues. The CDR3 DNA follows: TGTGCCAGCAGCTCCTCTCTAGGGGTCGCCTACGAGCAGTACTTC. It encodes CASSSSLGVAYEQYF.

The rearrangement uses TRBV6-5 and TRBJ2-3; TRBD1 is a possible D gene (5 bases). V lost 6 bases and J lost 4, with 5 bases in between. Germline CDR1 is MNHEY and CDR2 is SVGAGI. The length of the CDR3 is 11 residues. The CDR3: CASRQADTQYF. The CDR3 nucleotides are TGTGCCAGCAGACAGGCAGATACGCAGTATTTT.

The V and J genes are TRBV9 and TRBJ2-7; 9 positions agree with TRBD1. Germline V CDR1 and CDR2: SGDLS, YYNGEE. After removal of 0 bases from V and 7 bases from J, the junction contained 5 bases not matched to a gene. The CDR3 is 14 residues long. CDR3 loop: CASSVEGQGQEQYF. DNA for the CDR3: TGTGCCAGCAGCGTAGAGGGACAGGGTCAGGAGCAGTACTTC.

This clone has more than one count but fewer than ten. The chain is built from TRBV30 and TRBJ1-3; D call uncertain. V was pared by 3 bases and J by 0 bases, with 9 bases between. Germline lookup yields CDR1 GTSNPN and CDR2 SVGIG (reference sequence). This CDR3 has 14 residues. In DNA form, the CDR3 reads TGTGCCTGGAGGTCGAGTTCCTCTGGAAACACCATATATTTT. Its translation: CAWRSSSSGNTIYF. Full variable domain (remainder filled in from reference TRBV30 and TRBJ1-3): SQTIHQWPATLVQPVGSPLSLECTVEGTSNPNLYWYRQAAGRGLQLLFYSVGIGQISSEVPQNLSASRPQDRQFILSSKKLLLSDSGFYLCAWRSSSSGNTIYFGEGSWLTVV.

V is TRBV7-6 and J is TRBJ2-3, with 16 bases matching TRBD2. V shed 2 bases, J shed 5 bases, and the junction held 13 bases outside the gene matches. This CDR3 contains 20 residues. CDR1 and CDR2 from the germline V gene are SGHVS and FNYEAQ. The CDR3 here is CASSLKSSGTSGRVGDTQYF. The CDR3 DNA follows: TGTGCCAGCAGCTTAAAGTCCTCCGGGACTAGCGGGAGGGTAGGAGATACGCAGTATTTT.